These 7 T cell receptor beta chains came from one sample sequenced in a study of CD4 T cells in relation to SARS-CoV-2 and coronaviruses (dated by TCRdb to the early 2020s). The library was made by the immunoSEQ multiplex PCR assay. This is the immuneACCESS table as TCRdb keeps it, with only in-frame sequences that have V and J called. A part of the clones is gone; compared with another copy, unresolved V genes explain less than half, and the rest is unexplained. This sample gives about 26,000 clones in total; about three quarters of them show up just once. The ten largest make up about 20% of the sample. These receptors' antigens are unknown. CD4+ T cells from unexposed donors were collected before the COVID-19 pandemic (2011-2018). The EasySep CD4+ T cell isolation kit was used to isolate CD4+ T cells once the cultures had run for about 10 days. Sequenced input: CD4+ T cells from PBMCs, cultured in vitro. The origin of the receptors is a human donor in good health.

The V call is TRBV11-2, the J call TRBJ2-3; 8 nucleotides agree with TRBD2. The CDR3 has 17 amino acids. V was pared by 1 base and J by 2 bases, with 8 bases of the junction left unmatched. CDR1 SGHAT and CDR2 FQNNGV come from the germline V gene. This CDR3 reads CASSLVRGGRSTDTQYF. In DNA form, the CDR3 reads TGTGCCAGCAGCTTAGTACGCGGCGGGAGGTCCACAGATACGCAGTATTTT. Based on the CDR3 plus reference TRBV11-2 and TRBJ2-3, the full variable domain is EAGVAQSPRYKIIEKRQSVAFWCNPISGHATLYWYQQILGQGPKLLIQFQNNGVVDDSQLPKDRFSAERLKGVDSTLKIQPAKLEDSAVYLCASSLVRGGRSTDTQYFGPGTRLTVL.

The gene calls are TRBV21-1 and TRBJ1-5. TRBV21-1 is noted as a pseudogene. This CDR3 is built from 16 residues. CDR3 sequence reads: CASSNYSGYSNQPQHF. Here the CDR3 DNA reads TGTGCCAGCAGCAACTACAGCGGTTATAGCAATCAGCCCCAGCATTTT.

The rearrangement links TRBV5-1 to TRBJ2-3, with TRBD1 matching over 8 bases. CDR1 SGHRS and CDR2 YFSETQ come from the germline V gene. This CDR3 spans 16 amino acids. V shed 0 bases and J 5 bases; nucleotides not matched to a gene: 8. The CDR3 bases are TGCGCCAGCAGCTTGGCGGGACAGGACAAAAGAGATACGCAGTATTTT. This encodes CASSLAGQDKRDTQYF. Full variable domain (missing parts from reference TRBV5-1 and TRBJ2-3): KAGVTQTPRYLIKTRGQQVTLSCSPISGHRSVSWYQQTPGQGLQFLFEYFSETQRNKGNFPGRFSGRQFSNSRSEMNVSTLELGDSALYLCASSLAGQDKRDTQYFGPGTRLTVL.

The chain carries TRBV11-2 and TRBJ2-2; a weak D match, TRBD2 (5 bases). This CDR3 has 14 amino acids. The germline V gene has CDR1 SGHAT and CDR2 FQNNGV. V was clipped by 4 bases and J by 6 bases, with 12 bases between them. CDR3 DNA: TGTGCCAGCAGCTCGGGAATAGGTCCCGGGGAGCTGTTTTTT. Its translation: CASSSGIGPGELFF.

The chain carries TRBV2 and TRBJ2-3; D is undetermined. CDR1 SNHLY and CDR2 FYNNEI come from the germline V gene. This CDR3 has 14 residues. V gave up 3 bases and J gave up 4 bases, with 11 bases separating them. CDR3 DNA: TGTGCCAGCAGTGATCAGGTTGGGGCAGATACGCAGTATTTT. It codes for CASSDQVGADTQYF.

This chain joins TRBV5-4 and TRBJ1-4; D is perhaps TRBD1 (5 bases). The CDR3 loop spans 14 amino acids. Germline V gene data show CDR1 as SGHNT and CDR2 as YYREEE (reference sequence). With 2 bases removed from V and 8 bases from J, the gap between germline ends came to 13 bases. The CDR3 DNA sequence: TGTGCCAGCAGCTTCGAGAGGGGCAGAGAAAAACTGTTTTTT. It is translated as CASSFERGREKLFF. Together with reference TRBV5-4 and TRBJ1-4, the CDR3 gives the full variable domain: ETGVTQSPTHLIKTRGQQVTLRCSSQSGHNTVSWYQQALGQGPQFIFQYYREEENGRGNFPPRFSGLQFPNYSSELNVNALELDDSALYLCASSFERGREKLFFGSGTQLSVL.

The CDR3 protein is CASSTRDRDTTGQYF. DNA of the CDR3: TGTGCCAGCAGTACCCGGGACAGGGATACAACGGGGCAGTACTTC. V gene TRBV6-2 or TRBV6-3 combines with J gene TRBJ2-7; 9 nucleotides agree with TRBD1. The CDR3 runs to 15 residues. Germline assignment: CDR1 MNHEY and CDR2 SVGEGT. Trimming at V came to 5 bases and at J to 9 bases, leaving 14 bases not matched to a gene.